The 6 T cell receptor beta chains below come from one sample, sequenced in a study of blood T cell repertoires in COVID-19. TCRdb's copy holds only in-frame clones and misses some; the assay was immunoSEQ multiplex PCR. Of approximately 65,000 clones listed, about nine tenths are singletons. Sequenced: peripheral blood. These receptor sequences come from a woman aged 18-29 years with acute or convalescent COVID-19.

The chain recombines TRBV5-4 with TRBJ2-1, with TRBD2 matching 8 bases. CDR1 is SGHNT, CDR2 YYREEE, per germline (reference sequence). This CDR3 is built from 19 residues. The V and J ends lost 4 bases and 0 bases, in that order; junction bases with no gene match: 15. In nucleotides, the CDR3 is TGTGCCAGCAGCCCAACATGGGCGGGGGGCCTCCACTCCTACAATGAGCAGTTCTTC. Translating it yields CASSPTWAGGLHSYNEQFF.

The sample holds a few counts of this clone. The gene calls are TRBV11-2 and TRBJ2-7; D may be TRBD2 (5 bases). The CDR3 extends over 12 amino acids. Germline CDR1 SGHAT, CDR2 FQNNGV. The V end lost 1 base, the J end lost 6 bases, and 7 bases lay between the germline ends. DNA for the CDR3: TGTGCCAGCAGCTTAGGAGGGCCCGAGCAGTACTTC. Protein product: CASSLGGPEQYF.

The CDR3 DNA reads as TGTGCCAGCAGTCCCGCGGGACTCCCCGACTATGGCTACACCTTC. Its protein is CASSPAGLPDYGYTF. This sequence joins TRBV28 and TRBJ1-2, with TRBD1 as a possible D gene (5 bases). The germline V and J ends were trimmed by 5 bases and 3 bases, with 16 bases remaining between them. This CDR3 is built from 15 residues. Germline assignment: CDR1 MDHEN and CDR2 SYDVKM.

The chain recombines TRBV2 with TRBJ2-1, with D possibly matching TRBD1 (6 bases). The CDR3 covers 16 residues. CDR1 and CDR2 from the germline V gene are SNHLY and FYNNEI. V was clipped by 8 bases and J by 2 bases, with 19 bases between them. The DNA of the CDR3 is TGTGCCAGCCTAGGGGGTAATTTGGGTACCTACAATGAGCAGTTCTTC. Residues: CASLGGNLGTYNEQFF.

V is TRBV13 and J is TRBJ1-5; the match to TRBD1 covers 10 bases. The J segment lost 0 bases and the V segment lost 0 bases, leaving 5 bases of the junction unmatched. Germline assignment: CDR1 PRHDT and CDR2 FYEKMQ (reference sequence). CDR3 length: 18 residues. This CDR3 reads CASSLGGQGSDSNQPQHF. DNA for the CDR3: TGTGCCAGCAGCTTAGGGGGACAGGGGTCCGATAGCAATCAGCCCCAGCATTTT.

The V call is TRBV11-3, the J call TRBJ2-2; D not certain. Per the germline V gene, CDR1 is SGHNT and CDR2 is YENEEA. This CDR3 contains 14 residues. Trimming stripped 1 base from V and 6 bases from J, with 9 bases between. CDR3 in amino acids: CASSLGGQAGELFF. CDR3 in DNA: TGTGCCAGCAGCTTAGGTGGGCAGGCCGGGGAGCTGTTTTTT.